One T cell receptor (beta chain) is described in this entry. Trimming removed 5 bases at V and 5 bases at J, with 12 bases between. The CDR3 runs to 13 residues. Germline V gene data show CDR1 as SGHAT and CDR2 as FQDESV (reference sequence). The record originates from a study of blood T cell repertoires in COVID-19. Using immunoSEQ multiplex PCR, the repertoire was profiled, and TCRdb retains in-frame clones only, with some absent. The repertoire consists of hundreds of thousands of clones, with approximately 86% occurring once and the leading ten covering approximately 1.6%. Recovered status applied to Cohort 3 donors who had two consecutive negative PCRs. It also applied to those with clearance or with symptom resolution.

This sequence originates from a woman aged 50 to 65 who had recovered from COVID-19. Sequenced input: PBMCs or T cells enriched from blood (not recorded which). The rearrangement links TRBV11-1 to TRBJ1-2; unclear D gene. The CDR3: CASSPGKRYGYTF. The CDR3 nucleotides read TGTGCCAGCAGCCCCGGGAAGCGGTATGGCTACACCTTC.